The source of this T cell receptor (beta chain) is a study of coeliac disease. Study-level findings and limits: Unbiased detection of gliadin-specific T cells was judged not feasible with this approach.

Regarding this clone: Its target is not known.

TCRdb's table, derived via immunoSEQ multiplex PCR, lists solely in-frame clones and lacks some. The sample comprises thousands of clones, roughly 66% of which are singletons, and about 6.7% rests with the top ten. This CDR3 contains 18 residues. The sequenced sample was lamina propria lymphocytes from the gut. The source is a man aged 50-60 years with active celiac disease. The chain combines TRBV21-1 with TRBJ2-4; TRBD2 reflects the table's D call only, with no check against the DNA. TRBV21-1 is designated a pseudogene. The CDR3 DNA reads TGTGCCAGCAGCAAAGAGTCCCACAGGTGTGGGGGGAAGAACATTCAGTACTTC. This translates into CASSKESHRCGGKNIQYF.